The following is a TCR beta chain sequence with its context. Nobody among the patients had been given any treatment before thyroid surgery. Original handling: In papillary thyroid cancer, a distant-metastasis classifier was built using CDR3 differences across clinicopathological groups. TCRdb re-called the PCR reads with MiXCR. These V and J calls originate from TCRdb's pipeline instead of the authors' own analysis. The sample has approximately 15,000 clones; about 20% are singletons. These data belong to a study of metastatic and nonmetastatic thyroid tumors. Study in general: Thyroid patients, malignant and benign, had repertoires compared across blood and tumor or nodule tissue.

CDR3 length equals 12 residues. V shed 12 bases and J shed 9 bases, with 17 bases lying between them. The germline V gene has CDR1 KGHDR and CDR2 SFDVKD. This clonotype originated in a female donor with papillary thyroid cancer or a benign thyroid nodule (not recorded which). Some clones in this sample may be carry-over from other donors' samples. The J gene is TRBJ1-3, the V gene TRBV24-1, with D unresolved. Specimen: adjacent normal tissue. The CDR3 DNA reads as TGTGCCGCCACCGTGCCCTCGGGCACCATATATTTT. It is translated as CAATVPSGTIYF.